The 24 T cell receptor beta chains in this list originate from one sample, sequenced in a study of blood T cell repertoires in COVID-19. This table comes from immunoSEQ multiplex PCR, and its TCRdb copy is limited to in-frame clones, with some not included. Among 250,000 to 350,000 clones listed, 80% to 85% were seen once. Sequencing was carried out using peripheral blood. Every receptor here comes from a person aged 70 to 80 with COVID-19, enrolled during active disease.

The genes are TRBV30 and TRBJ2-5; TRBD2 matches 13 bases. The germline gives CDR1 GTSNPN, CDR2 SVGIG (reference sequence). This CDR3 region has 15 residues. V shed 1 base, J shed 5 bases, and the junction held 4 bases outside the gene matches. The CDR3 nucleotides are TGTGCCTGGAGTGCCGGGACTAGCGGGGTCGAGACCCAGTACTTC. It specifies CAWSAGTSGVETQYF.

The chain uses TRBV3-1 (or the pseudogene TRBV3-2) and TRBJ1-3; D not resolved. This CDR3 has 16 residues. V lost 1 base and J 0 bases, leaving 10 bases between the germline ends. Germline CDR1 LGHDT, CDR2 YNNKEL (reference sequence). DNA for the CDR3: TGTGCCAGCAGCCAAGGCGCTCCGAGCTCTGGAAACACCATATATTTT. Amino acids: CASSQGAPSSGNTIYF.

The gene calls are TRBV9 and TRBJ2-3; 9 bases align to TRBD1. The V gene end was trimmed by 3 bases and the J gene end by 3 bases; junction bases not matched to a gene: 5. In germline, CDR1 is SGDLS, CDR2 YYNGEE. CDR3 length: 15 amino acids. The CDR3 loop reads CASSGDRVGTDTQYF. CDR3 nucleotides: TGTGCCAGCAGCGGGGACAGGGTTGGAACAGATACGCAGTATTTT.

The chain employs TRBV7-3 and TRBJ2-1; 10 bases are a match to TRBD1. The CDR3 spans 15 residues. The junction had 7 bases not matched to a gene; V was cut back by 6 bases and J by 5 bases. From germline, CDR1 is SGHTA and CDR2 FQGTGA. CDR3 protein: CASSYGQGDHNEQFF. As DNA, the CDR3 is TGTGCCAGCAGTTACGGACAGGGGGATCACAATGAGCAGTTCTTC.

This rearrangement joins TRBV29-1 to TRBJ2-3, with 9 bases that match TRBD2. The germline CDR1 and CDR2 sequences are SQVTM and ANQGSEA. V was clipped by 7 bases and J by 2 bases; unmatched bases: 7. The CDR3 totals 14 residues. The CDR3 DNA follows: TGCAGCGCTAGCGGGGCTCTTCTCACAGATACGCAGTATTTT. It is translated as CSASGALLTDTQYF.

This chain links TRBV18 with TRBJ2-2; D is perhaps TRBD1 (6 bases). Trimming cost V 2 bases and J 4 bases, with 11 bases left between them. The CDR3 loop spans 15 amino acids. Per the germline V gene, CDR1 is KGHSH and CDR2 is LQKENI. CDR3 in amino acids: CASSPGGLSTGELFF. The CDR3 coding sequence is TGTGCCAGCTCACCAGGGGGCCTATCCACCGGGGAGCTGTTTTTT.

The count of this clone is one. This rearrangement joins TRBV15 to TRBJ1-1; D remains ambiguous. Germline assignment: CDR1 LNHNV and CDR2 YYDKDF (reference sequence). V shed 0 bases and J shed 5 bases, with 7 bases lying between them. This CDR3 region has 13 residues. CDR3 protein: CATSRERGTEAFF. DNA for the CDR3: TGTGCCACCAGCAGAGAACGGGGAACTGAAGCTTTCTTT.

The chain joins TRBV28 to TRBJ1-2; 7 bases align to TRBD1. The trim removed 7 bases at V and 4 bases at J, leaving 12 bases unmatched. Germline V gives CDR1 MDHEN, CDR2 SYDVKM. This CDR3 has 15 amino acids. CDR3 DNA: TGTGCCAGCACTCCACCCCTCGGGACAGCCTATGGCTACACCTTC. Residues: CASTPPLGTAYGYTF.

The chain has TRBV20-1 and TRBJ2-5; maybe TRBD2 (5 bases). CDR1 and CDR2 from the germline V gene are DFQATT and SNEGSKA (reference sequence). The V end was cut by 6 bases, the J end by 2 bases, with 7 bases between. The length of the CDR3 is 11 residues. CDR3 bases: TGCAGTGCACGGACTCAAGAGACCCAGTACTTC. It yields the protein CSARTQETQYF.

The rearrangement uses TRBV29-1 and TRBJ1-4; 8 nucleotides agree with TRBD1. The CDR3 spans 11 residues. Trimming removed 6 bases from V and 11 bases from J; junction bases left unmatched: 5. Per the germline V gene, CDR1 is SQVTM and CDR2 is ANQGSEA. The DNA of the CDR3 is TGCAGCGTCGGACAGGGCGGGAAACTGTTTTTT. Its protein product is CSVGQGGKLFF.

The J gene is TRBJ2-7, the V gene TRBV5-1; no definite D call. The V end was cut by 6 bases, the J end by 2 bases, with 15 bases between. This CDR3 has 14 amino acids. CDR1 is SGHRS, CDR2 YFSETQ, per germline. This CDR3 is CASTRSRYPYEQYF. The CDR3 coding sequence is TGCGCCAGCACCCGGTCCCGGTACCCCTACGAGCAGTACTTC. Complete variable domain (other parts from reference TRBV5-1 and TRBJ2-7): KAGVTQTPRYLIKTRGQQVTLSCSPISGHRSVSWYQQTPGQGLQFLFEYFSETQRNKGNFPGRFSGRQFSNSRSEMNVSTLELGDSALYLCASTRSRYPYEQYFGPGTRLTVT.

The chain has TRBV6-5 and TRBJ2-7; 10 bases are a match to TRBD1. The germline gives CDR1 MNHEY, CDR2 SVGAGI. V dropped 6 bases and J dropped 1; count of bases not matched to a gene: 3. This CDR3 contains 14 residues. The DNA of the CDR3 is TGTGCCAGCAGACCGGGACAGGGGTCCTACGAGCAGTACTTC. Amino acid sequence: CASRPGQGSYEQYF.

This chain connects TRBV6-2 or TRBV6-3 to TRBJ2-7; maybe TRBD1 (6 bases). The CDR3 has 15 amino acids. The germline V gene encodes CDR1 MNHEY and CDR2 SVGEGT. With 3 bases removed from V and 7 bases from J, the gap between germline ends came to 19 bases. In DNA, the CDR3 is TGTGCCAGCAGTTATGCCCGGTACAGGGTGGAAGAGCAGTACTTC. It yields the protein CASSYARYRVEEQYF.

This clone appeared once. This chain links TRBV27 with TRBJ1-5; D is uncertain. The CDR3 runs to 14 residues. The V and J ends lost 1 base and 1 base respectively, with 5 bases between them. Germline CDR1 reads MNHEY; CDR2 reads SMNVEV (reference sequence). The CDR3 here is CASSLYRSNQPQHF. CDR3 in DNA: TGTGCCAGCAGTTTATACCGGAGCAATCAGCCCCAGCATTTT.

V gene TRBV6-4 combines with J gene TRBJ1-2; 7 nucleotides align to TRBD1. J was trimmed by 4 bases and V by 2 bases; bases with no gene match: 10. The CDR3 spans 16 residues. Looked up from germline, CDR1 is MRHNA and CDR2 is SNTAGT. The CDR3 DNA reads TGTGCCAGCAGTGACACACGTACGGGACAGATCTATGGCTACACCTTC. Translation: CASSDTRTGQIYGYTF.

This clone was seen a few times. Additional DNA sequences in this sample encode the identical CDR3. This sequence joins TRBV7-2 and TRBJ2-7; D is uncertain. The CDR3 runs 13 residues. CDR1 and CDR2 (germline): SGHTA, FQGNSA. The V end lost 1 base, the J end lost 3 bases, and 7 bases lay between the germline ends. CDR3 region: CASSLVTGYEQYF. CDR3 in DNA: TGTGCCAGCAGCTTAGTGACTGGCTACGAGCAGTACTTC.

This clone came up once. The gene calls are TRBV9 and TRBJ1-1; 7 bases align to TRBD1. CDR3 length: 16 residues. Germline V gene sequence: CDR1 SGDLS, CDR2 YYNGEE. After removal of 4 bases from V and 4 bases from J, the junction contained 13 bases not matched to a gene. The CDR3 bases are TGTGCCAGCAGCCCCCGGGAGGGGGCTATCGGCACTGAAGCTTTCTTT. It encodes CASSPREGAIGTEAFF.

The gene calls are TRBV19 and TRBJ1-1, with D unclear. Per the germline V gene, CDR1 is LNHDA and CDR2 is SQIVND (reference sequence). V dropped 7 bases and J dropped 2 bases, with 17 bases sitting between them. The CDR3 covers 15 residues. The CDR3 nucleotides are TGTGCCAGTAAACCCCGGGAGGGAGCAAACACTGAAGCTTTCTTT. It codes for CASKPREGANTEAFF.

In this sample, this clone turned up once. The V and J genes are TRBV7-9 and TRBJ1-1; TRBD1 matches 7 bases. In germline, CDR1 is SEHNR, CDR2 FQNEAQ (reference sequence). This CDR3 spans 13 amino acids. V was clipped by 2 bases and J by 6 bases; unmatched bases: 3. CDR3 amino acids: CASSLTGVPEAFF. Here the CDR3 DNA reads TGTGCCAGCAGCTTAACAGGGGTACCTGAAGCTTTCTTT.

The chain is built from TRBV19 and TRBJ1-4; TRBD1 aligns across 10 bases. This CDR3 region has 12 residues. Germline trimming cut 10 bases from V and 8 bases from J; bases unmatched to any gene: 4. Germline CDR1 and CDR2: LNHDA and SQIVND (reference sequence). In DNA, the CDR3 is TGTGCCATTGGGACAGGGGACGAAAAACTGTTTTTT. Its protein product is CAIGTGDEKLFF.

Here the CDR3 reads CASSLPSDSFAEQFF. The CDR3 bases are TGCGCCAGCAGCTTGCCTAGCGACTCCTTTGCGGAGCAGTTCTTC. V gene TRBV5-1 combines with J gene TRBJ2-1; maybe TRBD2 (6 bases). The CDR3 is 15 residues long. Germline CDR1 reads SGHRS; CDR2 reads YFSETQ. Deletions cut 1 base from V and 10 bases from J, with 18 bases between.

The rearrangement joins TRBV10-3 to TRBJ2-7, with D tentatively TRBD1 (6 bases). Trimming stripped 3 bases from V and 6 bases from J, with 12 bases between. The CDR3 has 13 amino acids. Germline CDR1 is ENHRY and CDR2 is SYGVKD. The CDR3 spells CAISERDKGEQYF. CDR3 nucleotide sequence: TGTGCCATCAGTGAACGGGACAAGGGCGAGCAGTACTTC.

The genes are TRBV6-5 and TRBJ1-6; TRBD1 matches 8 bases. Looked up from germline, CDR1 is MNHEY and CDR2 is SVGAGI. The CDR3 contains 14 residues. V shed 6 bases, J shed 5 bases, and the junction held 3 bases outside the gene matches. CDR3 in amino acids: CASSPDRDNSPLHF. The CDR3 DNA reads as TGTGCCAGCAGCCCGGACAGGGATAATTCACCCCTCCACTTT.

V is TRBV9 and J is TRBJ1-1; TRBD1 matches at 7 bases. The germline CDR1 and CDR2 sequences are SGDLS and YYNGEE. J lost 2 bases, V lost 2 bases, and 6 bases had no gene match. CDR3 size: 15 residues. CDR3 sequence (DNA): TGTGCCAGCAGCGTTTTCCCAGGGGGAAACACTGAAGCTTTCTTT. It translates to CASSVFPGGNTEAFF.